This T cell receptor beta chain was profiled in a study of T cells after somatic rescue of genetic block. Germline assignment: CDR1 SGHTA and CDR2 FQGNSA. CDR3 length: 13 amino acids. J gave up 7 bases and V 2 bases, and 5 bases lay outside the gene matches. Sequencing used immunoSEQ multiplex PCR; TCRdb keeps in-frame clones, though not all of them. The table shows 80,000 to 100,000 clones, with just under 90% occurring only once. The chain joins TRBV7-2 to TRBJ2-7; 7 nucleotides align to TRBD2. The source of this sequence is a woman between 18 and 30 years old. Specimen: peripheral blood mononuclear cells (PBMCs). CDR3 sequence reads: CASSLSGKREQYF. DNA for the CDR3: TGTGCCAGCAGCTTAAGCGGGAAGCGTGAGCAGTACTTC.